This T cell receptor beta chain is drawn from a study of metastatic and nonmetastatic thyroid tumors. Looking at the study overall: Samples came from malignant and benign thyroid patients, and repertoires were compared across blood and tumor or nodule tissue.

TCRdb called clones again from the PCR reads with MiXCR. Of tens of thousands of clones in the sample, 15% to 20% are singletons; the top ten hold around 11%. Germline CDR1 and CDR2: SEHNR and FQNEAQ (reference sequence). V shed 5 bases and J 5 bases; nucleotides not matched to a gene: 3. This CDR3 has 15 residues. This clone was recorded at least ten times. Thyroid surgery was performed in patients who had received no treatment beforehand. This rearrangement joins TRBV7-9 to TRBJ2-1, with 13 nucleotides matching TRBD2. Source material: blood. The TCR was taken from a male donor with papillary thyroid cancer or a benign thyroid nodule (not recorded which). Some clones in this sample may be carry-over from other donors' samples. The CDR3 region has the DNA TGTGCCAGCAGCGGAGGGACTAGCGGGGACAATGAGCAGTTCTTC. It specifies CASSGGTSGDNEQFF. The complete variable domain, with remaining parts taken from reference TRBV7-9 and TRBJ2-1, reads DTGVSQNPRHKITKRGQNVTFRCDPISEHNRLYWYRQTLGQGPEFLTYFQNEAQLEKSRLLSDRFSAERPKGSFSTLEIQRTEQGDSAMYLCASSGGTSGDNEQFFGPGTRLTVL.